This T cell receptor (beta chain) was recovered during a study of T cell responses to AZD1222 COVID-19 vaccine. Study-level results: Repertoire collection took place solely once the T cell response had peaked. Seropositive at baseline were only a handful of AZD1222 recipients.

The germline gives CDR1 LGHDT, CDR2 YNNKEL (reference sequence). The CDR3 contains 16 residues. V was cut by 5 bases and J by 4 bases, with 20 bases left in between. On this clone itself: The antigen is undetermined.

This table comes from immunoSEQ multiplex PCR, and its TCRdb copy is limited to in-frame clones, with some not included. This table holds under 150,000 clones, just over 90% found once. The rearrangement links TRBV3-1 (or the pseudogene TRBV3-2) to TRBJ1-1; D may be TRBD1 (6 bases). The specimen was peripheral blood, collected on day 0 of AZD1222 vaccination. This clonotype originated in an adult in good health. This chain's CDR3 is CASSLGAGGGITEAFF. The CDR3, as DNA: TGTGCCAGCAGCTTGGGCGCCGGGGGCGGAATCACTGAAGCTTTCTTT.